Listed here are 20 T cell receptor beta chains from one sample, sequenced in a study of neurological immune-mediated disorders. TCRdb re-derived calls from the 5' RACE reads in MiXCR, one entry per CDR3 protein. Counted here are 55,000 to 75,000 distinct CDR3 sequences, 2% to 3% occurring once; the ten biggest clones make up around 3%. The sample taken for sequencing was PBMCs. The receptors derive from a man aged 45-65 years with multiple sclerosis.

At least ten counts were recorded for this clonotype. The gene calls are TRBV6-6 and TRBJ2-5, with no clear D. The CDR3 runs 12 residues. From germline, CDR1 is MNHNY and CDR2 SVGAGI (reference sequence). V lost 11 bases, J lost 4 bases, and 14 bases lay in between. CDR3 loop: CAVSDKVETQYF. In nucleotides, the CDR3 is TGTGCCGTGTCTGATAAGGTAGAGACCCAGTACTTC.

This clonotype has a count of ten or more. This rearrangement joins TRBV27 to TRBJ1-2; 7 nucleotides agree with TRBD1. With 3 bases clipped from V and 5 bases from J, the junction kept 3 bases outside the gene matches. The CDR3 has 13 residues. The V gene's germline CDR1 is MNHEY and CDR2 SMNVEV (reference sequence). As DNA, the CDR3 is TGTGCCAGCAGTTTTACCAGGGGGTATGGCTACACCTTC. Protein: CASSFTRGYGYTF.

The chain joins TRBV4-2 to TRBJ2-7; 10 positions agree with TRBD1. This CDR3 is 16 amino acids long. Germline lookup yields CDR1 LGHNA and CDR2 YNFKEQ. V was clipped by 1 base and J by 5 bases; unmatched bases: 8. DNA of the CDR3: TGTGCCAGCAGCCAAGCTGGCCGGACAGGGGGAAACGAGCAGTACTTC. Translating it yields CASSQAGRTGGNEQYF.

This clonotype occurred many times. The V gene is TRBV20-1, the J gene TRBJ2-7, with D possibly being TRBD1 or TRBD2 (6 bases each). The germline CDR1 and CDR2 sequences are DFQATT and SNEGSKA (reference sequence). CDR3 length: 13 residues. Trimming removed 5 bases from V and 5 bases from J, with 16 bases in between. CDR3 region: CSAPGAVEDEQYF. CDR3 nucleotide sequence: TGCAGTGCTCCGGGGGCGGTGGAGGACGAGCAGTACTTC.

This clonotype appeared many times. V usage is TRBV20-1 and J usage is TRBJ1-6; TRBD1 aligns across 7 bases. The germline CDR1 and CDR2 sequences are DFQATT and SNEGSKA (reference sequence). This CDR3 comprises 15 residues. V lost 2 bases and J lost 4; bases outside the gene matches: 5. The CDR3 loop reads CSARIQGEYNSPLHF. Written as DNA, the CDR3 is TGCAGTGCTAGAATTCAGGGGGAGTATAATTCACCCCTCCACTTT.

This clonotype showed up many times. This chain connects TRBV7-2 to TRBJ2-7, with D perhaps matching TRBD1 (5 bases). This CDR3 has 15 amino acids. The V end was cut by 1 base, the J end by 1 base, with 11 bases between. Germline V gene data show CDR1 as SGHTA and CDR2 as FQGNSA. The CDR3 sequence is CASSLGQGSSYEQYF. In DNA form, the CDR3 reads TGTGCCAGCAGCTTAGGGCAGGGATCATCCTACGAGCAGTACTTC. The complete variable domain, with remaining parts taken from reference TRBV7-2 and TRBJ2-7, reads GAGVSQSPSNKVTEKGKDVELRCDPISGHTALYWYRQSLGQGLEFLIYFQGNSAPDKSGLPSDRFSAERTGGSVSTLTIQRTQQEDSAVYLCASSLGQGSSYEQYFGPGTRLTVT.

This clonotype was counted at least ten times. The J gene is TRBJ2-1, the V gene TRBV4-1; D is possibly TRBD2 (6 bases). The CDR3 sequence is 15 residues long. Germline V gene sequence: CDR1 MGHRA, CDR2 YSYEKL. Trimming shortened V by 4 bases and J by 4 bases, and 14 bases separated the two germline ends. The CDR3 reads CASSPTGDQYNEQFF. The CDR3 DNA reads TGCGCCAGCAGCCCTACGGGGGACCAATACAATGAGCAGTTCTTC.

This clonotype was seen ten or more times. The chain joins TRBV20-1 to TRBJ2-1; TRBD2 is a possible D gene (6 bases). The germline gives CDR1 DFQATT, CDR2 SNEGSKA (reference sequence). The CDR3 sequence is 11 residues long. Trimming pared 6 bases from V and 8 bases from J, leaving 11 bases between. CDR3 protein: CSAQRLDEQFF. DNA of the CDR3: TGCAGTGCCCAGCGACTAGATGAGCAGTTCTTC.

This clonotype was recorded many times. This chain uses TRBV20-1 with TRBJ2-7, with TRBD1 as a possible D gene (5 bases). CDR1 and CDR2 (germline): DFQATT, SNEGSKA (reference sequence). Trimming removed 0 bases at V and 3 bases at J, with 15 bases between. The CDR3 is 15 amino acids. This chain's CDR3 is CSARDEQERNYEQYF. CDR3 DNA: TGCAGTGCTAGAGATGAACAGGAGAGAAACTACGAGCAGTACTTC.

This clonotype has ten or more counts. The chain recombines TRBV9 with TRBJ2-7, with a possible D match to TRBD1 (6 bases). The CDR3 is 14 amino acids. V lost 4 bases and J 2 bases, leaving 13 bases between the germline ends. Germline CDR1 and CDR2: SGDLS and YYNGEE. CDR3: CASSPQGLTYEQYF. The DNA of the CDR3 is TGTGCCAGCAGCCCACAGGGCCTAACCTACGAGCAGTACTTC.

This clonotype was seen ten or more times. The chain recombines TRBV5-1 with TRBJ2-2; TRBD2 might be the D (5 bases). Germline V gives CDR1 SGHRS, CDR2 YFSETQ. This CDR3 comprises 16 residues. Deletions cut 0 bases from V and 2 bases from J, with 11 bases between. In DNA form, the CDR3 reads TGCGCCAGCAGCTTGGCGGCTAGCCGAAACACCGGGGAGCTGTTTTTT. It codes for CASSLAASRNTGELFF.

This clonotype was detected ten times or more. V is TRBV9 and J is TRBJ2-3; D call uncertain. Germline V lookup: CDR1 SGDLS, CDR2 YYNGEE. This CDR3 comprises 13 residues. V was trimmed by 2 bases and J by 4 bases, leaving 8 bases between them. This chain's CDR3 is CASSVLGSDTQYF. The CDR3 coding sequence is TGTGCCAGCAGCGTCCTAGGTTCAGATACGCAGTATTTT.

This clonotype appeared many times. The chain combines TRBV9 with TRBJ2-7, with 9 bases lining up with TRBD1. The CDR3 has 15 amino acids. Germline-derived CDR1 and CDR2 are SGDLS and YYNGEE. V shed 4 bases, J shed 2 bases, and the junction held 7 bases outside the gene matches. CDR3 nucleotides: TGTGCCAGCAGCTTGGGACAGGGATTCACCTACGAGCAGTACTTC. This gives the protein CASSLGQGFTYEQYF.

This clonotype was detected ten times or more. J is TRBJ2-7 and V is TRBV4-2; 7 bases align to TRBD1. The CDR3 spans 14 residues. Germline loops: CDR1 LGHNA, CDR2 YNFKEQ. The ends lost 2 bases at V and 3 bases at J; junction bases unmatched: 4. The CDR3 protein is CASSQTRDSYEQYF. The CDR3 nucleotides read TGTGCCAGCAGCCAAACCCGGGACAGCTACGAGCAGTACTTC.

The sample holds many counts of this clonotype. The CDR3 DNA reads TGTGCCAGCAACAGGGAGAAGGATGGCTACACCTTC. Translating gives CASNREKDGYTF. This chain joins TRBV7-2 and TRBJ1-2; a possible D gene is TRBD1 (6 bases). Germline-derived CDR1 and CDR2 are SGHTA and FQGNSA. The V end was cut by 7 bases, the J end by 6 bases, with 12 bases between. CDR3 length equals 12 residues. Filled out from reference TRBV7-2 and TRBJ1-2, the complete variable domain reads GAGVSQSPSNKVTEKGKDVELRCDPISGHTALYWYRQSLGQGLEFLIYFQGNSAPDKSGLPSDRFSAERTGGSVSTLTIQRTQQEDSAVYLCASNREKDGYTFGSGTRLTVV.

This clonotype showed up many times. The CDR3 loop reads CSAWGASSYEQYF. In DNA form, the CDR3 reads TGCAGTGCCTGGGGGGCTTCTTCCTACGAGCAGTACTTC. The rearrangement links TRBV20-1 to TRBJ2-7; D possibly uses TRBD1 or TRBD2 (6 bases each). V was pared by 6 bases and J by 1 base, with 13 bases between. The CDR3 runs 13 residues. Germline CDR1 DFQATT, CDR2 SNEGSKA (reference sequence).

This clonotype was seen repeatedly, ten times or more. This sequence joins TRBV7-2 and TRBJ2-5; TRBD1 matches at 8 bases. The germline V gene has CDR1 SGHTA and CDR2 FQGNSA. With 5 bases clipped from V and 4 bases from J, the junction kept 9 bases outside the gene matches. The CDR3 consists of 15 residues. CDR3 loop: CASSKGRGRGETQYF. In DNA form, the CDR3 reads TGTGCCAGCAGCAAAGGCAGGGGGCGAGGAGAGACCCAGTACTTC.

This clonotype was detected many times. V is TRBV20-1 and J is TRBJ1-1; D is undetermined. Trimming left V 7 bases short and J 1 base short, with 10 bases between. The germline V gene encodes CDR1 DFQATT and CDR2 SNEGSKA (reference sequence). This CDR3 has 12 residues. The CDR3 loop is CSVSVGNTEAFF. The CDR3 nucleotides read TGCAGTGTAAGTGTAGGGAACACTGAAGCTTTCTTT.

This clonotype was observed many times. V and J are TRBV7-8 and TRBJ2-3; 7 positions match TRBD2. Germline lookup yields CDR1 SGHVS and CDR2 FQNEAQ. V trimming: 5 bases; J trimming: 3 bases; junction bases outside the gene matches: 8. The CDR3 extends over 15 amino acids. The CDR3 sequence: CASSPGLAATDTQYF. The CDR3 bases are TGTGCCAGCAGCCCCGGGCTAGCGGCGACAGATACGCAGTATTTT.

This clonotype was counted ten times or more. The gene calls are TRBV11-2 and TRBJ2-7, with 9 bases matching TRBD1. CDR3 length: 16 amino acids. CDR1 SGHAT and CDR2 FQNNGV come from the germline V gene. V dropped 5 bases and J dropped 4; count of bases not matched to a gene: 12. The CDR3: CASSPRPTGGVYEQYF. In DNA form, the CDR3 reads TGTGCCAGCAGCCCCAGACCGACAGGGGGGGTTTACGAGCAGTACTTC.